This TCR beta chain originates from a study of graft-versus-host responses after intestinal transplantation (dated by TCRdb to about 2021). With respect to the entire study: The transplants that recipients received were multivisceral, liver-intestinal, or isolated intestinal. Of the 20 to 30 intestinal transplant recipients enrolled in the cohort, one of whom was a retransplant, a few patients without pretransplant specimens were excluded. Rather than being sequenced by the commercial service, samples from a few later patients were sequenced in-house on an Illumina MiSeq and processed with MiXCR. A peak of at least 4% donor T cells among recipient peripheral blood mononuclear cells was the definition used for donor T cell macrochimerism. To identify alloreactive clones, pre-transplant mixed lymphocyte reaction products were sequenced and compared with unstimulated pre-transplant donor and recipient T cells. All recipients received anti-thymocyte globulin induction followed by maintenance tacrolimus and steroids for about three years. After intestinal transplantation, graft-versus-host and host-versus-graft alloreactive T cell clones in the graft, circulation and bone marrow were tracked using bulk TCR-beta CDR3 sequencing. General conclusions and limits of the study: In patients with donor T cell macrochimerism, the allografts had high GvH to HvG T cell clonal ratios. GvH clones were detected in recipient bone marrow, and some appeared earlier in ileal mucosa or blood, consistent with an intestinal mucosal origin. The relatively low number and heterogeneity of intestinal transplant patients limited the conclusions. Peak levels of circulating GvH clones were associated with declines in HvG clones early after transplant.

Trimmed from V: 7 bases; trimmed from J: 1 base; junction bases lacking a gene match: 3. CDR1 and CDR2, per the germline V gene, are SNHLY and FYNNEI. Reading from cysteine to phenylalanine, the CDR3 counts 13 amino acids. Only the CDR3 part of the read is kept: 39 bases, read in frame from the first base. Per the publication, the time point label means: cells obtained before transplantation from donor or recipient. CD3+CD4+ and CD3+CD8+ populations were FACS-sorted from unstimulated pre-transplant donor and recipient cells taken from spleen or lymph nodes. Worth noting for this clone: Which antigen it targets is not known. No per-base quality is available; no much larger clone lies one base away.

To prepare the library, the immunoSEQ multiplex PCR assay was applied. For most patients, genomic DNA was isolated using the Qiagen DNeasy Blood and Tissue Kit and was shipped frozen to Adaptive Biotechnologies for TCR sequencing. Adaptive Biotechnologies carried out high-throughput TCR-beta CDR3 sequencing of genomic DNA for most patients. The study's processing was this. Adaptive's ImmunoSEQ software supplied the TCR sequencing data for 15 to 20 patients, while MiXCR and VDJtools were used to process a few other patients. To correct CD4 versus CD8 sorting errors, any sequence found in both subsets at a frequency ratio below 5:1 was removed. CDR3 nucleotide sequences shared by donor and recipient were removed because the origin of these sequences could not be assigned. At least 2-fold expansion over unstimulated cells and a minimum CFSE-low frequency of 0.002% (template counts) or 0.001% (read counts) were required for clones to be classified as alloreactive. Mappable clones were those detected in sequenced pre-transplant spleen, lymph node, or MLR CFSE-low populations of the donor or recipient. Cumulative frequency of alloreactive clones was calculated as a percentage of all sequences weighted by copy number. The source is immuneACCESS, and TCRdb retained only in-frame sequences with V and J called. Part of the clones is not carried over; for the studies checked, unresolved V genes explain less than half of this, and the remainder is unexplained. V, J and clone size reflect that table, while D and trimming were determined from the DNA. The sample table records just over 40,000 clones; approximately 95% of these occur just once. The ten largest make up around 0.53% of the sample.

The sequence links TRBV2 to TRBJ1-1; 7 bases in the middle match TRBD1. The source material was unstimulated CD8+ T cells sorted from spleen or lymph node cells, sampled before transplant. The source is a human donor who was the organ donor for an intestinal transplant. The nucleotide sequence reads TGTGCCAGCACCTGGACAGGGAACACTGAAGCTTTCTTT. The translation is CASTWTGNTEAFF.